This T cell receptor beta chain was recovered during a study of CD8+ T cells in alopecia areata. It was cDNA, reverse transcribed from extracted RNA, that served as the sequencing template. Sequenced by immunoSEQ multiplex PCR; TCRdb stores in-frame clones only, minus some. The table has 150,000 to 200,000 clones, just under 60% seen once; the top ten hold about 15%. V lost 5 bases to trimming and J lost 6 bases, with 14 bases between them. Germline CDR1 and CDR2: SGHTA and FQGNSA. The CDR3 contains 13 residues. The sequencing used CD4+ T cells sorted from blood, collected at week 0. The TCR comes from a human donor with alopecia areata. The V gene is TRBV7-2, the J gene TRBJ2-7; TRBD1 might be the D (5 bases). This CDR3 reads CASSVDTATEQYF. DNA of the CDR3: TGTGCCAGCAGCGTGGACACTGCTACCGAGCAGTACTTC.